The clone carrying this T cell receptor (beta chain) has ten or more counts. In germline, CDR1 is LGHNA, CDR2 YSLEER. V was shortened by 0 bases and J by 8 bases, with 13 bases between the two germline ends. This CDR3 comprises 14 residues. This entry belongs to a study of T cells in Graves' hyperthyroidism and ophthalmopathy. Authors of the study amplified TCR beta CDR3 regions from RNA transcripts. First-round RT-PCR with HTBI primers amplified the TCR CDR3 region. In TCRdb, the multiplex PCR reads were re-called with MiXCR into one record per CDR3 protein. The table records approximately 510,000 distinct CDR3 sequences, over 35% of them present only once. Those patients with uncontrolled infection, other autoimmune disease, pregnancy or lactation were excluded. Diagnoses were made from clinical symptoms, serum measures (thyroxine and TRAb), thyroid ultrasound and orbital computed tomography.

The genes are TRBV4-3 and TRBJ1-1; D perhaps matches TRBD1 (6 bases). The sequenced sample consisted of peripheral blood or thyroid tissue (not recorded which). The origin of this receptor is an adult woman with Graves' disease, either hyperthyroidism or ophthalmopathy (not recorded which). This CDR3 reads CASSQEGGRYEAFF. For the CDR3, the DNA is TGCGCCAGCAGCCAAGAAGGGGGACGCTACGAAGCTTTCTTT.